These 4 T cell receptor beta chains originate from one sample sequenced in a study of esophageal squamous cell carcinoma under preoperative chemotherapy. TCRdb independently ran MiXCR on the PCR reads; one entry per CDR3 protein. This table holds about 18,000 distinct CDR3 sequences, 46% found once. Indicated time point: after preoperative PTX-NDP chemotherapy. Sampling was conducted from a patient given preoperative chemotherapy. These TCRs come from a human donor with esophageal squamous cell carcinoma. The donor label of this sample is uncertain.

This chain connects TRBV25-1 to TRBJ2-5; the match to TRBD2 covers 11 bases. J gave up 11 bases and V 4 bases, and 39 bases lay outside the gene matches. Germline lookup yields CDR1 MGHDK and CDR2 SYGVNS. This CDR3 spans 24 amino acids. CDR3: CASSVSGTSGAVSGRAFYRNEQYF. CDR3 DNA sequence: TGTGCCAGCAGTGTGTCCGGGACCTCGGGAGCGGTTAGCGGGAGGGCCTTTTACCGCAATGAGCAGTACTTC.

The sample holds a few counts of this clonotype. The V call is TRBV13, the J call TRBJ2-7; the match to TRBD1 covers 8 bases. With V trimmed by 5 bases and J by 6 bases, 6 bases remained unmatched. The CDR3 runs to 13 residues. Germline V CDR1 and CDR2: PRHDT, FYEKMQ (reference sequence). The CDR3 bases are TGTGCCAGCAGCGAAAGACAGGGGTCCGAGCAGTACTTC. Translation: CASSERQGSEQYF.

On this clonotype itself: Germline is not matched at one junction end, which may reflect a read error. The rearrangement uses TRBV7-2 and TRBJ2-3, with TRBD2 identical over 8 bases. The germline gives CDR1 SGHTA, CDR2 FQGNSA. The CDR3 runs 17 residues. CDR3 nucleotide sequence: TGTGCCAGCAGGGCGGGGGGCGGGGGCCGTGTCGCAGATACGCAGTATTTC. Translating gives CASRAGGGGRVADTQYF. The full variable domain, completed using reference TRBV7-2 and TRBJ2-3, is GAGVSQSPSNKVTEKGKDVELRCDPISGHTALYWYRQSLGQGLEFLIYFQGNSAPDKSGLPSDRFSAERTGGSVSTLTIQRTQQEDSAVYLCASRAGGGGRVADTQYFGPGTRLTVL.

This clonotype was picked up a small number of times. V and J are TRBV6-5 and TRBJ2-5, with unresolved D. Germline loops: CDR1 MNHEY, CDR2 SVGAGI. This CDR3 has 12 amino acids. The V and J ends lost 6 bases and 5 bases respectively, with 10 bases between them. Here the CDR3 DNA reads TGTGCCAGCAGCCACTCCCGGGAGACCCAGTACTTC. It translates to CASSHSRETQYF.